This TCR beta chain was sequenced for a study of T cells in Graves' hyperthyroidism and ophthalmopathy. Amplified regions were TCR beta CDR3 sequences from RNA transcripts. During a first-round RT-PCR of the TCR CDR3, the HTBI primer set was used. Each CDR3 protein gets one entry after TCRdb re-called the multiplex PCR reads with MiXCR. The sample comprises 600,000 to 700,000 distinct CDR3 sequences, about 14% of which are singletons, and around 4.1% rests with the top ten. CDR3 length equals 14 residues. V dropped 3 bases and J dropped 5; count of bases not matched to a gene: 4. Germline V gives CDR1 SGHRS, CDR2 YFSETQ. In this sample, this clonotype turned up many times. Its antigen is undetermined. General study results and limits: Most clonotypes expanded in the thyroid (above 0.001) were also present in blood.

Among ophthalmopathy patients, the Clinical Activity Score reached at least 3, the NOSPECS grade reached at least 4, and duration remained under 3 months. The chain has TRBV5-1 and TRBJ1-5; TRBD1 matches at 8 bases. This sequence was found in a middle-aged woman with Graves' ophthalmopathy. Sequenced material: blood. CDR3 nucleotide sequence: TGCGCCAGCAGCTGGACAGGGCCAGATCAGCCCCAGCATTTT. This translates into CASSWTGPDQPQHF.